Listed below are T cell receptor beta chains from one sample, sequenced in a study of T cell changes during pregnancy in multiple sclerosis. Clones were read by immunoSEQ multiplex PCR, and TCRdb kept only the in-frame ones, dropping some. The sample contains tens of thousands of clones, approximately 90% of which appear only once. Sequences were derived from CD4+ T cells from peripheral blood mononuclear cells, sampled in the first trimester of pregnancy. The receptors shown here come from a female donor with multiple sclerosis, enrolled in a pregnancy study. Each CDR3 is given with its conserved first and last residue. The D gene is left open where the match is weak. Expanded clones are given a class, and other clones once, few, many or no size at all.

V gene	D gene	J gene	clone size	CDR3 protein	CDR3 DNA
TRBV7-3	-	TRBJ2-2	-	CASSLFAGLNTGELFF	TGTGCCAGCAGCTTATTCGCGGGCCTAAACACCGGGGAGCTGTTTTTT
TRBV2	-	TRBJ2-3	-	CASSEGGGGTDTQYF	TGTGCCAGCAGTGAAGGGGGGGGCGGCACAGATACGCAGTATTTT
TRBV4-2	-	TRBJ2-2	-	CASSPTPYYTGELFF	TGTGCCAGCAGCCCAACCCCCTATTACACCGGGGAGCTGTTTTTT
TRBV7-2	-	TRBJ2-3	-	CASSLAEYTQYF	TGTGCCAGCAGCTTAGCGGAGTATACGCAGTATTTT
TRBV23-1	TRBD1	TRBJ1-6	-	CASSQQGDSPLHF	TGCGCCAGCAGTCAACAGGGGGACTCACCCCTCCACTTT
TRBV6-5	-	TRBJ2-3	-	CASSSTLTSTDTQYF	TGTGCCAGCAGTTCCACCCTGACTAGCACAGATACGCAGTATTTT
TRBV5-5	-	TRBJ1-2	-	CASSVDRGYGYTF	TGTGCCAGCAGCGTAGACAGAGGCTATGGCTACACCTTC
TRBV2	-	TRBJ1-3	-	CASSEASGRGSGNTIYF	TGTGCCAGCAGTGAAGCATCCGGACGGGGCTCTGGAAACACCATATATTTT
TRBV18	-	TRBJ1-3	-	CASSPVGRSAVGRSGNTIYF	TGTGCCAGCTCACCCGTGGGGCGGTCGGCAGTCGGCCGCTCTGGAAACACCATATATTTT
TRBV19	TRBD1	TRBJ2-7	-	CASSIGTGTLYEQYF	TGTGCCAGTAGTATCGGGACAGGGACTCTCTACGAGCAGTACTTC
TRBV6-1	TRBD1	TRBJ1-4	-	CAHSSTGEGEKLFF	TGTGCCCACTCCTCGACAGGGGAGGGGGAAAAACTGTTTTTT
TRBV9	-	TRBJ2-1	-	CASSVEGGRSSYNEQFF	TGTGCCAGCAGCGTAGAAGGGGGACGGAGCTCCTACAATGAGCAGTTCTTC
TRBV19	TRBD1	TRBJ2-7	-	CASRRTGGNTHEQYF	TGTGCCAGTAGGCGGACAGGGGGCAACACCCACGAGCAGTACTTC
TRBV19	-	TRBJ1-1	-	CASSLRGNTEAFF	TGTGCCAGTAGTTTACGGGGGAACACTGAAGCTTTCTTT
TRBV2	-	TRBJ1-6	few	CASSVGSPMINSPLHF	TGTGCCAGCAGTGTGGGCTCGCCGATGATTAATTCACCCCTCCACTTT
TRBV7-2	-	TRBJ2-2	-	CASSLNRVNTGELFF	TGTGCCAGCAGCTTAAACAGGGTCAACACCGGGGAGCTGTTTTTT
TRBV7-2	TRBD2	TRBJ2-1	-	CASSLAPPGLAGGLNEQFF	TGTGCCAGCAGCTTAGCCCCCCCGGGACTAGCGGGGGGGCTTAATGAGCAGTTCTTC
TRBV7-9	-	TRBJ1-1	-	CASSLQGITEAFF	TGTGCCAGCAGCTTACAGGGGATCACTGAAGCTTTCTTT
TRBV14	-	TRBJ1-4	once	CASSQGILGSDYEKLFF	TGTGCCAGCAGCCAAGGAATCCTTGGCAGTGATTATGAAAAACTGTTTTTT
TRBV10-3	-	TRBJ1-4	-	CAINQGLGEKLFF	TGTGCCATCAACCAGGGTTTGGGAGAAAAACTGTTTTTT
TRBV30	-	TRBJ1-2	few	CAWGTSGYTF	TGTGCCTGGGGGACATCTGGCTACACCTTC
TRBV18	-	TRBJ1-5	few	CASSPNRVGQPQHF	TGTGCCAGCTCACCAAACAGGGTTGGGCAGCCCCAGCATTTT
TRBV5-6	-	TRBJ1-3	once	CASSHRTDWRLDTIYF	TGTGCCAGCAGCCACCGGACAGACTGGCGTTTAGACACCATATATTTT
TRBV11-1	TRBD1	TRBJ2-5	-	CASSLGPGQGISETQYF	TGTGCCAGCAGCTTAGGTCCCGGACAGGGGATCTCTGAGACCCAGTACTTC